This T cell receptor beta chain comes out of a study of blood T cell repertoires in COVID-19 (dated by TCRdb to 2020 to 2022). At the level of the whole study: Collaborator samples came from the United States, Italy and Spain and covered acute and convalescent phases of COVID-19. The prospective study material was composed of cDNA or gDNA derived from T cells, B-cell-depleted T cells, or PBMCs. The dataset comprised deeply sampled blood TCRbeta repertoires from subjects exposed to, actively infected with, or recovered from COVID-19. A freely available public database, intended as a resource for researchers studying the immune response to SARS-CoV-2, is where the repertoires were released. Samples came from the ongoing ImmuneRACE study (first 160 participants) plus 1,254 subjects from 6 global collaborators. Nearly every sample came with metadata listing a de-identified subject ID, COVID-19 status, age in years and sex. Where available, HLA class I and class II types were taken from metadata supplied by the sample provider and were not determined by assay-based typing. What the work shows at the level of the full study, not this receptor alone: The amount of clinical and demographic metadata varied by source and participant and was provided uncurated.

On this clone itself: Its antigen is still unknown. The germline gene is not matched at one end of the junction; a read error may be the cause.

From its cysteine to its phenylalanine, the CDR3 spans 12 amino acids. The only DNA kept is the CDR3, 36 bases in frame from the first base. Per the germline V gene (reference sequence), SGHKS is the CDR1 and YYEKEE is the CDR2. In Seattle, one collaborating source enrolled patients while the infection was active and tracked those patients longitudinally over the course of disease. The collaborating institutions used their own protocols to collect whole blood in K2EDTA tubes. For TCRbeta analysis, collaborators shipped samples in one of three forms: frozen whole blood, isolated PBMCs, or DNA extracted from either of those sample types. TCRbeta CDR3 regions were amplified from genomic DNA using the immunoSEQ Assay, a bias-controlled multiplex PCR. The authors' pipeline ran thus. Within the assay, amplification of reference gene primers was used to estimate how many nucleated cells each sample contained. To quantify the absolute abundance of each unique TCRbeta CDR3 rearrangement, sequence reads were collapsed and filtered. For each sample, productive Simpson clonality was calculated as the square root of Simpson's diversity index over productive rearrangements. TCRdb obtained this table from immuneACCESS and retained in-frame rearrangements with V and J assigned. These tables miss some clones; where compared with another copy, unresolved V genes account for less than half of the shortfall, and the remainder is unexplained. The DNA gave D and trimming, while V, J and clone size come from that table. In all, the sample holds about 110,000 clones, and about three quarters of those were seen once. Of the sample, more than 5% falls within the top ten clones.

This TCR was recovered from a man aged 80 or over with COVID-19, enrolled during active disease. The sample was peripheral blood. The V and J segments used are TRBV5-5 and TRBJ2-7, and 10 junction bases match TRBD2. The CDR3 reads as follows: CASSRNLVAGGF. The nucleotides read TGTGCCAGCAGTCGGAACCTGGTAGCGGGAGGTTTC.